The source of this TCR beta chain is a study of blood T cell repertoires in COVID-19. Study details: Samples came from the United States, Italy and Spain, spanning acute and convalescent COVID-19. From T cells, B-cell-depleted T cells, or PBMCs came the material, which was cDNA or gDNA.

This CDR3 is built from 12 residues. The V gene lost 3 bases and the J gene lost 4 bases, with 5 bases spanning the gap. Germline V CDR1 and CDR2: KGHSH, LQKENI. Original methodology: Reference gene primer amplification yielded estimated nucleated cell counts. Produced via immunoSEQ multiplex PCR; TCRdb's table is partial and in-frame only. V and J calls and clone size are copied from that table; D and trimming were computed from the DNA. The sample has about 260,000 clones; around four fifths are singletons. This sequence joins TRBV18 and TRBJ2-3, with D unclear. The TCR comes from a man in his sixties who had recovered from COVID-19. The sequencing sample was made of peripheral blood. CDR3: CASSPQADTQYF. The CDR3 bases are TGTGCCAGCTCACCGCAGGCAGATACGCAGTATTTT.